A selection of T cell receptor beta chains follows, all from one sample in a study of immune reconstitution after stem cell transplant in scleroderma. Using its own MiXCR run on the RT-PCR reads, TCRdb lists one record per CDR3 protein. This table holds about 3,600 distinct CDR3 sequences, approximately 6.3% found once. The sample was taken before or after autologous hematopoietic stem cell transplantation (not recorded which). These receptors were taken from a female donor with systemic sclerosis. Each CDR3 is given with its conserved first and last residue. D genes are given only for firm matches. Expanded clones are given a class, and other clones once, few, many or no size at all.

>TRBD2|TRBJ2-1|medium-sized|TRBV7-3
CASSLKGMASGPPRDNEQFF
TGTGCCAGCAGCTTAAAGGGAATGGCTAGCGGACCACCAAGGGACAATGAGCAGTTCTTC
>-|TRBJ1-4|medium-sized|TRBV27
CASRYEGKQNEKLFF
TGTGCCAGCAGATATGAGGGGAAACAGAATGAAAAACTGTTTTTT
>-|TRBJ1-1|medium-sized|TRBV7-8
CASSLATEPNTEAFF
TGTGCCAGCAGCTTAGCTACGGAGCCGAACACTGAAGCTTTCTTT
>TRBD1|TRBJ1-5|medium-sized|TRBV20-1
CSASERTGFNQPQHF
TGCAGTGCTAGCGAACGGACAGGTTTTAATCAGCCCCAGCATTTT
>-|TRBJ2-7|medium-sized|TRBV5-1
CASSLAGVGVDEQYF
TGCGCCAGCAGCTTGGCCGGGGTTGGAGTGGACGAGCAGTACTTC
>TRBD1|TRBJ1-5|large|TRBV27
CASRTGESQPQHF
TGTGCCAGCAGGACAGGGGAAAGTCAGCCCCAGCATTTT
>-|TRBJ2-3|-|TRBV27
CASSPNPGLATDTQYF
TGTGCCAGCAGCCCCAATCCGGGCCTCGCGACAGATACGCAGTATTTT
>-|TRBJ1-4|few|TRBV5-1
CASSSTTGSNEKLFF
TGCGCCAGCAGCTCGACGACCGGGAGTAATGAAAAACTGTTTTTT
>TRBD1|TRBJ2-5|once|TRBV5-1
CASSLYWQGARETQYF
TGCGCCAGCAGCTTGTATTGGCAGGGGGCAAGAGAGACCCAGTACTTC
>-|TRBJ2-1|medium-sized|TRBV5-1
CASSLVGSSYNEQFF
TGCGCCAGCAGCTTGGTAGGGAGCTCCTACAATGAGCAGTTCTTC
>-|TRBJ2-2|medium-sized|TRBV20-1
CSASPLASVFPGELFF
TGCAGTGCTAGCCCGCTGGCTAGTGTCTTCCCCGGGGAGCTGTTTTTT
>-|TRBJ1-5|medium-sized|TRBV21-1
CASSKGSWIYSNQPQHF
TGTGCCAGCAGCAAAGGCAGCTGGATTTATAGCAATCAGCCCCAGCATTTT
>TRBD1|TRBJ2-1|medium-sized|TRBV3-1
CASSPGQGALRNEQFF
TGTGCCAGCAGCCCGGGACAGGGGGCGCTAAGAAATGAGCAGTTCTTC
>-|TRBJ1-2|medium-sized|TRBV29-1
CSVEARTVLYGYTF
TGCAGCGTTGAAGCGAGGACCGTCCTCTATGGCTACACCTTC
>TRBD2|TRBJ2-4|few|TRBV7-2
CASSLGGLAGVAKNIQYF
TGTGCCAGCAGCTTAGGGGGACTAGCGGGAGTGGCCAAAAACATTCAGTACTTC
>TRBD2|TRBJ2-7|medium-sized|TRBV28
CASSTGLAVYEQYF
TGTGCCAGCAGTACCGGACTAGCGGTCTACGAGCAGTACTTC
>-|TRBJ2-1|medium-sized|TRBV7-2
CASSLGLALYNEQFF
TGTGCCAGCAGCTTAGGCCTAGCGTTGTACAATGAGCAGTTCTTC
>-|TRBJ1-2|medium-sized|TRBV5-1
CASSLTANYGYTF
TGCGCCAGCAGCTTGACAGCTAACTATGGCTACACCTTC
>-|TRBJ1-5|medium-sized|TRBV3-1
CASSQGQQANQPQHF
TGTGCCAGCAGCCAAGGTCAACAGGCTAATCAGCCCCAGCATTTT
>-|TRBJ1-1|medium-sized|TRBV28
CASSSKGTEAFF
TGTGCCAGCAGTTCGAAGGGCACTGAAGCTTTCTTT
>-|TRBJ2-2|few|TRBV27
CASSLGSSAGELFF
TGTGCCAGCAGTTTGGGCAGTTCTGCCGGGGAGCTGTTTTTT
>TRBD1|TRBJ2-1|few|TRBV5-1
CASSWGTGGAPLKRVVYEQFF
TGCGCCAGCAGCTGGGGGACAGGGGGCGCCCCCTTAAAGCGGGTTGTCTATGAGCAGTTCTTC
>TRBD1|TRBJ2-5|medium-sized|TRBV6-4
CASSDRGHQETQYF
TGTGCCAGCAGTGACAGGGGGCATCAAGAGACCCAGTACTTC
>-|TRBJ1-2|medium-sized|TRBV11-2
CASRPLAYGYTF
TGTGCCAGCAGGCCCCTCGCTTATGGCTACACCTTC
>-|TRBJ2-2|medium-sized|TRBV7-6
CASSLTDTGELFF
TGTGCCAGCAGCTTAACGGACACCGGGGAGCTGTTTTTT
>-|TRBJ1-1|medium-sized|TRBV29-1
CSVGQPGTEAFF
TGCAGCGTCGGACAGCCCGGGACTGAAGCTTTCTTT
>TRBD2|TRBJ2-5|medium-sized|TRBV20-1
CSARGVLAGGPQETQYF
TGCAGTGCTAGAGGTGTTTTAGCGGGAGGACCACAAGAGACCCAGTACTTC
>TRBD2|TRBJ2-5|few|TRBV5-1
CASSSGLAETQYF
TGCGCCAGCAGCTCGGGACTAGCAGAGACCCAGTACTTC
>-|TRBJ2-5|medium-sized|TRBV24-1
CATSDPSSSETQYF
TGTGCCACCAGTGACCCCTCATCTTCGGAGACCCAGTACTTC
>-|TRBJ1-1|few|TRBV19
CASSLSRDTEAFF
TGTGCCAGTAGCCTTTCTCGGGACACTGAAGCTTTCTTT
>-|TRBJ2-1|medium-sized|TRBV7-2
CASSLTRTSLGDEQFF
TGTGCCAGCAGCTTAACGCGAACCTCGTTAGGGGATGAGCAGTTCTTC
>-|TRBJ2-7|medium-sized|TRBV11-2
CASSRSDRIYEQYF
TGTGCCAGCAGCCGCTCGGACAGAATCTACGAGCAGTACTTC
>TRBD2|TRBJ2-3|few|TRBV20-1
CSARRAGGSDTQYF
TGCAGTGCTAGACGAGCGGGAGGGTCAGATACGCAGTATTTT
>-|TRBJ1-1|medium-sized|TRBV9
CASSVPPDDSMNTEAFF
TGTGCCAGCAGCGTCCCCCCAGACGACAGCATGAACACTGAAGCTTTCTTT
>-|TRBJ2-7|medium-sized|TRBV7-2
CASSLTPGQPEQYF
TGTGCCAGCAGCTTAACACCGGGACAACCAGAGCAGTACTTC
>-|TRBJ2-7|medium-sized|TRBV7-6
CASSLASEGTGEQYF
TGTGCCAGCAGCTTAGCGTCCGAGGGGACCGGCGAGCAGTACTTC
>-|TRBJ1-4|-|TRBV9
CASSSRKGELFF
TGTGCCAGCAGCTCCCGAAAGGGGGAACTGTTTTTT
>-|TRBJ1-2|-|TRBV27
CASSSAGRYGYTF
TGTGCCAGCAGTTCAGCAGGGAGGTATGGCTACACCTTC
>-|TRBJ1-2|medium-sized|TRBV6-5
CASGSGGSYTF
TGTGCCAGCGGGTCGGGCGGGAGCTACACCTTC
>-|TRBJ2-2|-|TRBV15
CATSSIGGSGELFF
TGTGCCACCAGCAGTATAGGGGGGTCCGGGGAGCTGTTTTTT
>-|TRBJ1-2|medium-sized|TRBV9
CASTLGGDYGYTF
TGTGCCAGCACCCTGGGCGGCGACTATGGCTACACCTTC
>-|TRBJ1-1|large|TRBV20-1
CSAPGTETNTEAFF
TGCAGTGCCCCAGGAACGGAAACGAACACTGAAGCTTTCTTT
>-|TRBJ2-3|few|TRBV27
CASSLESPDTDTQYF
TGTGCCAGCAGTTTAGAGTCCCCCGACACAGATACGCAGTATTTT
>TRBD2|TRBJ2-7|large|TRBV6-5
CASSYSEAGAFYEQYF
TGTGCCAGCAGTTACTCTGAAGCGGGGGCGTTCTACGAGCAGTACTTC
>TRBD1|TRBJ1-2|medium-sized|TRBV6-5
CASSGQGAGYTF
TGTGCCAGCAGCGGACAGGGGGCTGGCTACACCTTC
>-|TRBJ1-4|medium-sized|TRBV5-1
CASSPGFPGTNEKLFF
TGCGCCAGCAGCCCGGGATTCCCAGGGACTAATGAAAAACTGTTTTTT